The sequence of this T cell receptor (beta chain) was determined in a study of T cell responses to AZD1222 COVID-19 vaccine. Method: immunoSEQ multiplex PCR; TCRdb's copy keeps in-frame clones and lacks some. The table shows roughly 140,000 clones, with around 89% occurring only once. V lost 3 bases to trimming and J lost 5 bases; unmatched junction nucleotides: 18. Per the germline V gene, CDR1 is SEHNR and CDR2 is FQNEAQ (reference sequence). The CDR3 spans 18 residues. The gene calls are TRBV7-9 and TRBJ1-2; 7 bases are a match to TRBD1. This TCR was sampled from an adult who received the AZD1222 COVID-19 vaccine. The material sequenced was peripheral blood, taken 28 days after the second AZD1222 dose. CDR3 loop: CASSFWAVRQQGKYGYTF. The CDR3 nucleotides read TGTGCCAGCAGCTTTTGGGCAGTACGTCAACAGGGGAAATATGGCTACACCTTC.